The 15 T cell receptor beta chains given below trace back to one sample, sequenced in a study of human T cells and chemical hapten exposure. Sample time point: patch test 1, 2 weeks after DPC sensitization. The treatment: therapeutic diphenylcyclopropenone sensitization with weekly scalp DPC. TCRdb recomputed calls from the RACE reads with MiXCR, one row per CDR3 protein. In the table there are fewer than 400,000 distinct CDR3 sequences, roughly 6.9% of which are singletons. The specimen was whole blood, collected in connection with sensitization to the hapten diphenylcyclopropenone (DPC). These receptors originate from a woman aged 18-29 years with alopecia areata. Some clones in this sample may be carry-over from other donors' samples.

The rearrangement joins TRBV4-1 to TRBJ2-5, with D unresolved. The CDR3 totals 15 residues. Trimming took off 4 bases at V and 5 bases at J, with 17 bases between the two ends. From germline, CDR1 is MGHRA and CDR2 YSYEKL. The CDR3 DNA reads TGCGCCAGCAGCCTGTTGGAGCATCTCCGGGAGACCCAGTACTTC. Translating gives CASSLLEHLRETQYF.

This clonotype turned up a few times. One end of the junction does not line up with germline, which may come from a read error. This chain links TRBV20-1 with TRBJ1-6; D unresolved. The germline CDR1 and CDR2 sequences are DFQATT and SNEGSKA (reference sequence). The CDR3 is 14 residues long. CDR3 sequence reads: CSAPPASDNSPLHF. For the CDR3, the DNA is TGCAGTGCTCCTCCGGCCTCGGATAACTCACCCCTCCACTTT.

This clonotype has at least ten counts. The chain carries TRBV6-4 and TRBJ2-3; D uncertain. This CDR3 region has 13 residues. V gave up 0 bases and J gave up 6 bases, with 7 bases separating them. Germline V gene lookup returns CDR1 MRHNA and CDR2 SNTAGT. The CDR3 coding sequence is TGTGCCAGCAGTGACTCGAGCATGGATACGCAGTATTTT. Its translation is CASSDSSMDTQYF.

This clonotype was seen more than once but under ten times. CDR3 nucleotides: TGTGCCAGCAGCTTAGGAGGATCCGGGAAGTACACCGGGGAGCTGTTTTTT. Its translation is CASSLGGSGKYTGELFF. V is TRBV7-2 and J is TRBJ2-2, with a tentative D call TRBD2 (5 bases). Trimming stripped 1 base from V and 3 bases from J, with 15 bases between. In germline, CDR1 is SGHTA, CDR2 FQGNSA. The CDR3 sequence is 17 residues long.

The chain has TRBV18 and TRBJ1-5; no firm D call. The CDR3 covers 13 residues. The germline V gene encodes CDR1 KGHSH and CDR2 LQKENI. The V gene lost 4 bases and the J gene lost 9 bases, with 13 bases spanning the gap. The CDR3 DNA reads TGTGCCAGCTCACTCGACGACCGTTTGCCCCAGCATTTT. Translation: CASSLDDRLPQHF.

The chain couples TRBV18 to TRBJ1-1; the D gene is possibly TRBD1 (6 bases). Trimming removed 6 bases from V and 11 bases from J, with 13 bases in between. The CDR3 sequence is 11 residues long. Germline V gene data show CDR1 as KGHSH and CDR2 as LQKENI. CDR3 residues: CASSPQGTAFF. The CDR3 DNA is TGTGCCAGCTCGCCCCAGGGGACTGCTTTCTTT.

There are many counts of this clonotype. J is TRBJ2-2 and V is TRBV5-1; 9 nucleotides line up with TRBD1. This CDR3 has 15 residues. With 2 bases clipped from V and 4 bases from J, the junction kept 3 bases outside the gene matches. CDR1 is SGHRS and CDR2 is YFSETQ in the germline V gene. CDR3 sequence (DNA): TGCGCCAGCAGCTTTGGGACAGGGCCCACCGGGGAGCTGTTTTTT. This translates into CASSFGTGPTGELFF.

Ten or more counts support this clonotype. V is TRBV11-2 and J is TRBJ2-7; a weak D match, TRBD1 (6 bases). Germline CDR1 and CDR2: SGHAT and FQNNGV. The CDR3 is 16 residues long. Between the trimmed V and J ends, which lost 5 bases and 2 bases, there was a span of 19 bases. The CDR3 DNA sequence: TGTGCCAGCAGCCTCGCCGTTGGGACACCACCCTACGAGCAGTACTTC. Translated, it gives CASSLAVGTPPYEQYF.

This clonotype was counted between two and nine times. The chain combines TRBV18 with TRBJ2-3; D gene uncertain. The CDR3 has 14 residues. The V end was cut by 2 bases, the J end by 2 bases, with 8 bases between. Germline-derived CDR1 and CDR2 are KGHSH and LQKENI. This CDR3 is CASSPGPDTDTQYF. DNA for the CDR3: TGTGCCAGCTCACCAGGACCCGACACAGATACGCAGTATTTT.

This clonotype appeared many times. The chain carries TRBV6-2 or TRBV6-3 and TRBJ2-1; the D gene is possibly TRBD1 (5 bases). Trimming cost V 6 bases and J 4 bases, with 16 bases left between them. Germline CDR1 reads MNHEY; CDR2 reads SVGEGT. This CDR3 region has 15 residues. Here the CDR3 reads CASRMTANTYNEQFF. DNA for the CDR3: TGTGCCAGCAGAATGACAGCGAATACGTACAATGAGCAGTTCTTC.

The V gene is TRBV12-3 or TRBV12-4, the J gene TRBJ2-2; 8 nucleotides line up with TRBD1. There are 16 residues in the CDR3. Trimming at V came to 4 bases and at J to 5 bases, leaving 9 bases not matched to a gene. The CDR3 region is CASSSPGTGGTGELFF. The DNA of the CDR3 is TGTGCCAGCAGTTCGCCCGGGACAGGCGGGACCGGGGAGCTGTTTTTT.

The V and J genes are TRBV7-9 and TRBJ1-2; 8 nucleotides line up with TRBD1. The CDR3 runs to 16 residues. CDR1 and CDR2 from the germline V gene are SEHNR and FQNEAQ (reference sequence). The trim removed 3 bases at V and 8 bases at J, leaving 14 bases unmatched. The CDR3 loop is CASSFLISQGERGYTF. For the CDR3, the DNA is TGTGCCAGCAGCTTCCTAATCTCACAGGGGGAGCGCGGCTACACCTTC.

The CDR3 sequence is CASSRRLSGGDYNEQFF. The CDR3, as DNA: TGTGCCAGCAGCAGAAGGTTAAGCGGGGGAGATTACAATGAGCAGTTCTTC. The rearrangement joins TRBV7-9 to TRBJ2-1, with 8 bases that match TRBD2. The J segment lost 4 bases and the V segment lost 5 bases, leaving 13 bases of the junction unmatched. From germline, CDR1 is SEHNR and CDR2 FQNEAQ (reference sequence). The CDR3 loop spans 17 amino acids.

Ten or more counts support this clonotype. The V gene is TRBV7-3, the J gene TRBJ2-1; the match to TRBD2 covers 14 bases. CDR3 length: 15 residues. V was pared by 5 bases and J by 8 bases, with 5 bases of the junction left unmatched. Germline V CDR1 and CDR2: SGHTA, FQGTGA. The CDR3 coding sequence is TGTGCCAGCAGCCAGGGACTAGCGGGGGTCGATGAGCAGTTCTTC. It specifies CASSQGLAGVDEQFF.

The chain couples TRBV13 to TRBJ2-3, with 9 bases identical to TRBD1. The J segment lost 13 bases and the V segment lost 5 bases, leaving 4 bases of the junction unmatched. Germline V CDR1 and CDR2: PRHDT, FYEKMQ (reference sequence). CDR3 length equals 11 residues. CDR3 loop: CASSLQGAKYF. The CDR3 DNA sequence: TGTGCCAGCAGCCTACAGGGGGCAAAGTATTTT.